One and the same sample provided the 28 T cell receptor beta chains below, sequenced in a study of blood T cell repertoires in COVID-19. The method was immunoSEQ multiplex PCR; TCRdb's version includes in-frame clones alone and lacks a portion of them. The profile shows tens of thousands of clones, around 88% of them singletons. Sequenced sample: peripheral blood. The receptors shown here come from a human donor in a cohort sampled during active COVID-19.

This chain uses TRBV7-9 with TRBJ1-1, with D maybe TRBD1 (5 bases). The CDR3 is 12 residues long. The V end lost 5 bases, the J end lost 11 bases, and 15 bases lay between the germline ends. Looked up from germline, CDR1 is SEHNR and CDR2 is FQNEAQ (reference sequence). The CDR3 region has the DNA TGTGCCAGCAGCGCGGCCCTGGCAGGGGCTTTCTTT. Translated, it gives CASSAALAGAFF. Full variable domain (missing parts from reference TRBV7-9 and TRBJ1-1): DTGVSQNPRHKITKRGQNVTFRCDPISEHNRLYWYRQTLGQGPEFLTYFQNEAQLEKSRLLSDRFSAERPKGSFSTLEIQRTEQGDSAMYLCASSAALAGAFFGQGTRLTVV.

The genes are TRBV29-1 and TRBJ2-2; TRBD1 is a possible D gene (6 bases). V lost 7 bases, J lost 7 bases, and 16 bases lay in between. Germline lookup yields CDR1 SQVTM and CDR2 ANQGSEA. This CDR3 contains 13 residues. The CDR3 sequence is CSARIRGSGELFF. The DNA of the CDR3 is TGCAGCGCTAGAATCAGGGGTAGCGGGGAGCTGTTTTTT.

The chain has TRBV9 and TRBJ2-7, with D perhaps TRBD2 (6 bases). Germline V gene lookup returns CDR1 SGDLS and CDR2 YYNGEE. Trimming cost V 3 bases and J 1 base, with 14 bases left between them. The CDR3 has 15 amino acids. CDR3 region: CASSAFVGGSYEQYF. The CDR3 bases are TGTGCCAGCAGCGCATTTGTGGGGGGTTCCTACGAGCAGTACTTC.

CDR3 protein: CASSSLRRDRGFQYF. The CDR3 nucleotides are TGTGCCAGCAGTTCCCTAAGAAGGGACAGGGGATTTCAGTACTTC. The chain combines TRBV27 with TRBJ2-7; 10 bases align to TRBD1. The CDR3 sequence is 15 residues long. V trimming: 4 bases; J trimming: 10 bases; junction bases outside the gene matches: 13. CDR1 and CDR2 from the germline V gene are MNHEY and SMNVEV (reference sequence).

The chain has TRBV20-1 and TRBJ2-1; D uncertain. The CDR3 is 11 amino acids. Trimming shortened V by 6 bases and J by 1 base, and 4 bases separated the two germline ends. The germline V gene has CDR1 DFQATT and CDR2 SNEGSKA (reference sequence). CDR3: CSAHSYNEQFF. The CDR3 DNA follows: TGCAGTGCCCATTCCTACAATGAGCAGTTCTTC.

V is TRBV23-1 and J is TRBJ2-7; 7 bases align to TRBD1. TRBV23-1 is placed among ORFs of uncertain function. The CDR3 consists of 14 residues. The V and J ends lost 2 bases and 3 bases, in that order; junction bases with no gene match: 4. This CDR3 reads CASSQRTGNYEQYF. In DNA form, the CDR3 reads TGCGCCAGCAGTCAAAGGACAGGAAACTACGAGCAGTACTTC.

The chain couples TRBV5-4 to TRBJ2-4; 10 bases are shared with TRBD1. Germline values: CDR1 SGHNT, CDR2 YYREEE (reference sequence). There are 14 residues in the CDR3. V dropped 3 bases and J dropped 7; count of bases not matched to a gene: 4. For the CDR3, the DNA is TGTGCCAGCAGCTCCGGGACAGGGGCGAACATTCAGTACTTC. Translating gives CASSSGTGANIQYF.

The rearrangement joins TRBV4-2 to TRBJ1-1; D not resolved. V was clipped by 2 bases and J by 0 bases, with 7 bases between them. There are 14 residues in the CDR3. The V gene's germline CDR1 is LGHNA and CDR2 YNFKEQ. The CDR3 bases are TGTGCCAGCAGCCAAAACGGGATGAACACTGAAGCTTTCTTT. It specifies CASSQNGMNTEAFF.

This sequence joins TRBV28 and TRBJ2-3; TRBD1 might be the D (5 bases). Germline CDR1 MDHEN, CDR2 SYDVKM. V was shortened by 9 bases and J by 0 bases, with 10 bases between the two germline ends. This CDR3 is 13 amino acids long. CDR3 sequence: CASNGHSTDTQYF. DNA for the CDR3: TGTGCCAGTAACGGACATAGCACAGATACGCAGTATTTT.

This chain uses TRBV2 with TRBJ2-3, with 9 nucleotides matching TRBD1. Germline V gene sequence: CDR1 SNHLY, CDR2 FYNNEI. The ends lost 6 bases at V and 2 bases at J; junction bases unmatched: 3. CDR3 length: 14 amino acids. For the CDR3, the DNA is TGTGCCAGCAGCCGGGACAGGGTCACAGATACGCAGTATTTT. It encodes CASSRDRVTDTQYF.

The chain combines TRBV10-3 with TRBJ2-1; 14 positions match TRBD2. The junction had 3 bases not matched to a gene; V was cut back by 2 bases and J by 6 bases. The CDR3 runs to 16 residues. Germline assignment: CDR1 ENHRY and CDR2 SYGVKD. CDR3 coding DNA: TGTGCCATCAGTGAGGCCGGGACTAGCGGGAGCAATGAGCAGTTCTTC. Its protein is CAISEAGTSGSNEQFF.

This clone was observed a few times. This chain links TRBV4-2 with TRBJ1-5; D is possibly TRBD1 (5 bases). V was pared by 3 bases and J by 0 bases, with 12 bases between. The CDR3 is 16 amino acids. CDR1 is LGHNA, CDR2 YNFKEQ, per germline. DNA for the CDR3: TGTGCCAGCAGCCAGGGGGGAGGGTATAGCAATCAGCCCCAGCATTTT. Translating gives CASSQGGGYSNQPQHF.

CDR3 in amino acids: CASRDSLYGYTF. The CDR3 region has the DNA TGTGCCAGCAGGGACAGCCTCTATGGCTACACCTTC. The chain has TRBV9 and TRBJ1-2; D is perhaps TRBD1 (6 bases). Looked up from germline, CDR1 is SGDLS and CDR2 is YYNGEE. The CDR3 is 12 residues long. The germline V and J ends were trimmed by 5 bases and 4 bases, with 9 bases remaining between them. The full variable domain, with the rest looked up from reference TRBV9 and TRBJ1-2, is DSGVTQTPKHLITATGQRVTLRCSPRSGDLSVYWYQQSLDQGLQFLIQYYNGEERAKGNILERFSAQQFPDLHSELNLSSLELGDSALYFCASRDSLYGYTFGSGTRLTVV.

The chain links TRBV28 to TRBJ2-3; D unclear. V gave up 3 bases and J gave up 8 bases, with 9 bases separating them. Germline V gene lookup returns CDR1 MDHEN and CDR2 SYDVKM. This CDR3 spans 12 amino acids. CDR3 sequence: CASSFPRSTQYF. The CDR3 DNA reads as TGTGCCAGCAGTTTCCCCCGTAGTACGCAGTATTTT.

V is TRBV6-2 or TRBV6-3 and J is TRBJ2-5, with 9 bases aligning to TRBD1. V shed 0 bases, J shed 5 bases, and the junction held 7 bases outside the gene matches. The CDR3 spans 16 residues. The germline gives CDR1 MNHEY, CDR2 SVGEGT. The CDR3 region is CASSYSSGQGVETQYF. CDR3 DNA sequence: TGTGCCAGCAGTTACTCCTCGGGACAGGGAGTTGAGACCCAGTACTTC.

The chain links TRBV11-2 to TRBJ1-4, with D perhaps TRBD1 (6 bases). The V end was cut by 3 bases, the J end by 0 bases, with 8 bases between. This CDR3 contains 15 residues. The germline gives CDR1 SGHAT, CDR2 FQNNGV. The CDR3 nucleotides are TGTGCCAGCAGCTTGAACAGGGCAACTAATGAAAAACTGTTTTTT. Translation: CASSLNRATNEKLFF.

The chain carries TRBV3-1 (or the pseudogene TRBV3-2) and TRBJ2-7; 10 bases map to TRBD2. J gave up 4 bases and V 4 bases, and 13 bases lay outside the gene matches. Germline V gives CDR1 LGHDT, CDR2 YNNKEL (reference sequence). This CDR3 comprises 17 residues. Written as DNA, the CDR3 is TGTGCCAGCAGCCCAAGAAACCTAGCGGGAGCTCGGTACGAGCAGTACTTC. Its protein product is CASSPRNLAGARYEQYF.

The CDR3 here is CASTLGRTEAFF. The CDR3 region has the DNA TGTGCCAGTACCCTCGGTAGAACTGAAGCTTTCTTT. The chain joins TRBV19 to TRBJ1-1; no clear D. This CDR3 has 12 residues. Trimming pared 7 bases from V and 5 bases from J, leaving 11 bases between. CDR1 and CDR2 (germline): LNHDA, SQIVND (reference sequence).

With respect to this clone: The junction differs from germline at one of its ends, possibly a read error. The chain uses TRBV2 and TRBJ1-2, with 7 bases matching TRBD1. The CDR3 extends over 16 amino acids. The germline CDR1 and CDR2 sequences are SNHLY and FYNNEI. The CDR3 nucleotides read TGTGCCAGCAGAGAAGGACAGGAGCTTTTTACCTATGGCTACACCTTC. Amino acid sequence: CASREGQELFTYGYTF.

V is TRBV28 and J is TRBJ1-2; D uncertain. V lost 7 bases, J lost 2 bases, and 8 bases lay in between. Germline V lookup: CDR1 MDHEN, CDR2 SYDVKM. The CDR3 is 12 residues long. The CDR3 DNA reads TGTGCCAGCAAGAGGGCAAACTATGGCTACACCTTC. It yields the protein CASKRANYGYTF.

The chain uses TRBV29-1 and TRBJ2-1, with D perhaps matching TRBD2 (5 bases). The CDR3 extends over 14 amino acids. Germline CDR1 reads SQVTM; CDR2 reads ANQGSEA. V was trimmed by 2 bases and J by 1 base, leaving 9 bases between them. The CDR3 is CSVEPAVSYNEQFF. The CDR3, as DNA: TGCAGCGTTGAACCAGCGGTTTCCTACAATGAGCAGTTCTTC.

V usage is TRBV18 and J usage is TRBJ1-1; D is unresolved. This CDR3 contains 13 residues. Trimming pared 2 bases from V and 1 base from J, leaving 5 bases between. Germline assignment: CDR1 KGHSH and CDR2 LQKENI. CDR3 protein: CASSPSKNTEAFF. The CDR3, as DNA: TGTGCCAGCTCACCATCTAAGAACACTGAAGCTTTCTTT.

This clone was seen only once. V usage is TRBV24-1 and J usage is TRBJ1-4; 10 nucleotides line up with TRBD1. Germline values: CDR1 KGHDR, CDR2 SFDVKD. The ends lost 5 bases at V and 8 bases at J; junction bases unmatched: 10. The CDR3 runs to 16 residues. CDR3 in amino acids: CATSATTGGRSEKLFF. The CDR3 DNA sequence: TGTGCCACCAGTGCTACGACAGGGGGCAGAAGCGAAAAACTGTTTTTT.

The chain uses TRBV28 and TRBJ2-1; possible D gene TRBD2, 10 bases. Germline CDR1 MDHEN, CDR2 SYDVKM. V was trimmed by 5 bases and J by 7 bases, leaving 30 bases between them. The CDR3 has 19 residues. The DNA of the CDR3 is TGTGCCAGCAGTCCCACAGGGGGCGCCTTAGCGGGAGGTGGGAATGAGCAGTTCTTC. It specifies CASSPTGGALAGGGNEQFF.

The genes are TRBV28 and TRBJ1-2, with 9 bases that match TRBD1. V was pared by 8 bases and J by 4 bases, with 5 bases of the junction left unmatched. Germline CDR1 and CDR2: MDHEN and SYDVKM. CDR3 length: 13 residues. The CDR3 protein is CASGPGQGYGYTF. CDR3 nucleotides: TGTGCCAGCGGACCGGGACAGGGCTATGGCTACACCTTC.

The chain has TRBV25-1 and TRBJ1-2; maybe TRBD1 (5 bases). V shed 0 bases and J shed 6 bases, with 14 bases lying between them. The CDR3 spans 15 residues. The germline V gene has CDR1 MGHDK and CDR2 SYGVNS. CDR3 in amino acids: CASSEYQGGKDGYTF. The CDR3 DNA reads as TGTGCCAGCAGTGAATACCAGGGTGGGAAGGATGGCTACACCTTC.

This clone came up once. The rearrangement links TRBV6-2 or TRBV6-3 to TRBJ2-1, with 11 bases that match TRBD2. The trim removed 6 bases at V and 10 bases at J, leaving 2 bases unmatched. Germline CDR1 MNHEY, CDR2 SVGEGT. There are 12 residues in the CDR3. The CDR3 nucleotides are TGTGCCAGCAGCCTAGCGGGGGGAGAGCAGTTCTTC. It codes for CASSLAGGEQFF.

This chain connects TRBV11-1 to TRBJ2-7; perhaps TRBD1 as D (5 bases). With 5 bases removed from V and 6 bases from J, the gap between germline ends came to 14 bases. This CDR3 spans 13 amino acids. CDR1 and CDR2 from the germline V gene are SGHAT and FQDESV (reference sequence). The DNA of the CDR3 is TGTGCCAGCAGCCCGACTCCTAGGGGCGAGCAGTACTTC. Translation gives CASSPTPRGEQYF.